A single sample is the source of the 10 T cell receptor beta chains below, sequenced in a study of T cells in Graves' hyperthyroidism and ophthalmopathy. RNA transcripts gave rise to amplified TCR beta CDR3 regions. RT-PCR in the first round (using the HTBI primer set) targeted the TCR CDR3. TCRdb ran MiXCR on the multiplex PCR reads and lists one entry per CDR3 protein. The sample records 350,000 to 400,000 distinct CDR3 sequences, 14% to 15% being singletons. Sequencing used blood. The receptors shown here come from a woman aged 30 to 39 with Graves' hyperthyroidism.

The table lists this clonotype with many counts. The chain couples TRBV28 to TRBJ2-1, with 15 bases that match TRBD2. Losses at the gene ends were 7 bases for V and 6 bases for J; bases not matched to a gene: 13. From germline, CDR1 is MDHEN and CDR2 SYDVKM. The CDR3 loop spans 18 amino acids. This CDR3 reads CASNVKGGTSGRRNEQFF. CDR3 bases: TGTGCCAGCAACGTTAAAGGCGGGACTAGCGGGAGGCGCAATGAGCAGTTCTTC.

This clonotype occurred a few times. The chain couples TRBV24-1 to TRBJ1-1, with D tentatively TRBD1 (6 bases). CDR1 KGHDR and CDR2 SFDVKD come from the germline V gene. This CDR3 has 14 amino acids. CDR3 nucleotides: TGTCGCGTGAGGAGGGGGGCCCTGAACACTGAAGCTTTCTTT. Protein sequence: CRVRRGALNTEAFF.

This clonotype was picked up a small number of times. The chain has TRBV19 and TRBJ1-1; TRBD1 aligns across 7 bases. CDR3 length equals 15 residues. V dropped 0 bases and J dropped 5; count of bases not matched to a gene: 6. Germline-derived CDR1 and CDR2 are LNHDA and SQIVND (reference sequence). The CDR3: CASSIDEIQGTEAFF. The CDR3 DNA follows: TGTGCCAGTAGTATAGATGAAATACAGGGGACTGAAGCTTTCTTT.

The sample holds many counts of this clonotype. This chain links TRBV6-1 with TRBJ2-3; 12 positions agree with TRBD2. V shed 7 bases and J 4 bases; nucleotides not matched to a gene: 15. This CDR3 contains 18 residues. Germline V gene sequence: CDR1 MNHNS, CDR2 SASEGT. The CDR3 here is CASNRLAGDTHWSDTQYF. DNA of the CDR3: TGTGCCAGCAATAGACTAGCGGGAGATACACATTGGTCAGATACGCAGTATTTT.

The sample holds many counts of this clonotype. The rearrangement uses TRBV18 and TRBJ2-7; D is uncertain. This CDR3 spans 15 amino acids. Germline CDR1 is KGHSH and CDR2 is LQKENI. V lost 2 bases and J lost 0, with 11 bases in between. CDR3 bases: TGTGCCAGCTCACCATCTGCAGCTAGCTCCTACGAGCAGTACTTC. Residues: CASSPSAASSYEQYF.

This clonotype was seen repeatedly, ten times or more. This chain uses TRBV9 with TRBJ1-2; D may be TRBD1 (5 bases). CDR3 size: 15 residues. CDR1 is SGDLS and CDR2 is YYNGEE in the germline V gene. V was shortened by 2 bases and J by 4 bases, with 15 bases between the two germline ends. CDR3 nucleotides: TGTGCCAGCAGCGTTAGGGACGCGACGAGCTATGGCTACACCTTC. Translating it yields CASSVRDATSYGYTF.

This clonotype was seen ten or more times. V is TRBV6-2 or TRBV6-3 and J is TRBJ2-7, with 14 positions matching TRBD2. The germline CDR1 and CDR2 sequences are MNHEY and SVGEGT. Trimming removed 5 bases from V and 0 bases from J; junction bases left unmatched: 15. This CDR3 has 20 amino acids. The CDR3 DNA sequence: TGTGCCAGCAGTAGACGGCCGGGGACTAGCGGGAGACGGGACTCCTACGAGCAGTACTTC. This codes for CASSRRPGTSGRRDSYEQYF.

The chain recombines TRBV4-1 with TRBJ2-3; weak D call: TRBD2 (5 bases). Trimming shortened V by 0 bases and J by 2 bases, and 12 bases separated the two germline ends. CDR1 MGHRA and CDR2 YSYEKL come from the germline V gene. This CDR3 has 16 residues. In DNA form, the CDR3 reads TGCGCCAGCAGCCAAGAATTTCGCGGGCTCACAGATACGCAGTATTTT. Residues: CASSQEFRGLTDTQYF.

There are many counts of this clonotype. This rearrangement joins TRBV7-2 to TRBJ2-5; D is perhaps TRBD2 (6 bases). Germline assignment: CDR1 SGHTA and CDR2 FQGNSA. The CDR3 is 17 residues long. Trimming removed 5 bases at V and 4 bases at J, with 23 bases between. DNA for the CDR3: TGTGCCAGCAGCCCACCACCGGGACTCGGCCTAAGAGAGACCCAGTACTTC. Translating gives CASSPPPGLGLRETQYF.

This clonotype has more than one count but fewer than ten. V gene TRBV3-1 combines with J gene TRBJ1-1; D is unresolved. Germline assignment: CDR1 LGHDT and CDR2 YNNKEL (reference sequence). The V end lost 2 bases, the J end lost 3 bases, and 13 bases lay between the germline ends. The CDR3 spans 15 residues. CDR3 residues: CASSQHEGMDTEAFF. CDR3 DNA: TGTGCCAGCAGCCAACATGAGGGAATGGACACTGAAGCTTTCTTT. Full variable domain (outside the CDR3, taken from reference TRBV3-1 and TRBJ1-1): DTAVSQTPKYLVTQMGNDKSIKCEQNLGHDTMYWYKQDSKKFLKIMFSYNNKELIINETVPNRFSPKSPDKAHLNLHINSLELGDSAVYFCASSQHEGMDTEAFFGQGTRLTVV.